Following are 32 T cell receptor beta chains from one sample sequenced in a study of cytomegalovirus exposure and HLA in healthy donors. The PCR used 60 Vbeta and 13 Jbeta primers. The table came from immunoSEQ multiplex PCR; TCRdb's copy has only in-frame clones and leaves some out. The table includes approximately 220,000 clones, approximately 80% detected once. Input material: PBMCs. The origin of the receptors is a boy aged 2 to 10 in good health and CMV-seronegative.

V is TRBV2 and J is TRBJ2-1, with TRBD1 identical over 7 bases. The CDR3 totals 15 residues. Germline assignment: CDR1 SNHLY and CDR2 FYNNEI. With 1 base clipped from V and 3 bases from J, the junction kept 3 bases outside the gene matches. CDR3: CASSEDRGSYNEQFF. CDR3 bases: TGTGCCAGCAGTGAAGACAGGGGAAGCTACAATGAGCAGTTCTTC.

The chain recombines TRBV27 with TRBJ1-2; 7 nucleotides line up with TRBD1. With V trimmed by 3 bases and J by 3 bases, 1 base remained unmatched. The CDR3 runs 13 residues. CDR1 is MNHEY and CDR2 is SMNVEV in the germline V gene (reference sequence). CDR3 sequence reads: CASSFQGDYGYTF. CDR3 coding DNA: TGTGCCAGCAGTTTTCAGGGGGACTATGGCTACACCTTC.

V usage is TRBV7-3 and J usage is TRBJ1-5; D call uncertain. CDR1 and CDR2 from the germline V gene are SGHTA and FQGTGA. With 1 base removed from V and 0 bases from J, the gap between germline ends came to 7 bases. The CDR3 extends over 15 amino acids. This CDR3 reads CASSLNGDSNQPQHF. CDR3 nucleotides: TGTGCCAGCAGCTTAAACGGAGATAGCAATCAGCCCCAGCATTTT.

This clone was counted between two and nine times. V usage is TRBV7-6 and J usage is TRBJ1-1; 7 bases align to TRBD1. The CDR3 spans 14 residues. After removal of 1 base from V and 8 bases from J, the junction contained 7 bases not matched to a gene. The V gene's germline CDR1 is SGHVS and CDR2 FNYEAQ. CDR3 amino acids: CASSLEWATGEAFF. In nucleotides, the CDR3 is TGTGCCAGCAGCTTAGAGTGGGCGACAGGGGAAGCTTTCTTT.

This chain links TRBV27 with TRBJ2-1; 7 bases map to TRBD2. Trimming removed 2 bases from V and 7 bases from J; junction bases left unmatched: 11. The CDR3 consists of 16 residues. Germline V lookup: CDR1 MNHEY, CDR2 SMNVEV (reference sequence). Written as DNA, the CDR3 is TGTGCCAGCAGTTTACAGTTCGTGGGGGGAGGGAATGAGCAGTTCTTC. Translation: CASSLQFVGGGNEQFF.

This chain connects TRBV6-1 to TRBJ1-6; the D is unclear. The CDR3 contains 13 residues. V was pared by 5 bases and J by 14 bases, with 16 bases between. The germline gives CDR1 MNHNS, CDR2 SASEGT. The CDR3 coding sequence is TGTGCCAGCAGTTTCACGGACTTTGGCACCCTCCACTTT. This codes for CASSFTDFGTLHF.

This chain joins TRBV7-9 and TRBJ1-2; D remains ambiguous. The CDR3 length is 13 residues. Germline lookup yields CDR1 SEHNR and CDR2 FQNEAQ (reference sequence). Trimming cost V 5 bases and J 2 bases, with 9 bases left between them. As DNA, the CDR3 is TGTGCCAGCAGCCCTACGGGGAACTATGGCTACACCTTC. Amino acid sequence: CASSPTGNYGYTF. The full variable domain, completed using reference TRBV7-9 and TRBJ1-2, is DTGVSQNPRHKITKRGQNVTFRCDPISEHNRLYWYRQTLGQGPEFLTYFQNEAQLEKSRLLSDRFSAERPKGSFSTLEIQRTEQGDSAMYLCASSPTGNYGYTFGSGTRLTVV.

V gene TRBV27 combines with J gene TRBJ2-1, with 7 bases lining up with TRBD2. Germline V CDR1 and CDR2: MNHEY, SMNVEV (reference sequence). This CDR3 has 15 residues. Unmatched junction bases numbered 9, after V lost 7 bases and J lost 3 bases. The CDR3 spells CASTPTSPLYNEQFF. The CDR3 DNA sequence: TGTGCCAGCACTCCGACTAGCCCCCTCTACAATGAGCAGTTCTTC.

A few counts support this clone. This chain joins TRBV6-6 and TRBJ2-7, with 7 bases matching TRBD1. After removal of 7 bases from V and 1 base from J, the junction contained 7 bases not matched to a gene. The V gene's germline CDR1 is MNHNY and CDR2 SVGAGI (reference sequence). The CDR3 totals 14 residues. CDR3 sequence reads: CASTPTRGSYEQYF. As DNA, the CDR3 is TGTGCCAGCACCCCAACCAGGGGGTCCTACGAGCAGTACTTC.

The genes are TRBV5-6 and TRBJ2-5; the D gene is possibly TRBD1 (6 bases). The germline gives CDR1 SGHDT, CDR2 YYEEEE. There are 13 residues in the CDR3. Trimming cost V 4 bases and J 5 bases, with 12 bases left between them. This CDR3 is CASSQGGSETQYF. The DNA of the CDR3 is TGTGCCAGCAGCCAAGGGGGTTCCGAGACCCAGTACTTC.

This clone was counted between two and nine times. The V gene is TRBV30, the J gene TRBJ2-5; TRBD2 matches at 9 bases. This CDR3 spans 13 amino acids. CDR1 is GTSNPN, CDR2 SVGIG, per germline (reference sequence). V shed 4 bases, J shed 5 bases, and the junction held 5 bases outside the gene matches. The CDR3 here is CAWKAGGMETQYF. The CDR3 region has the DNA TGTGCCTGGAAAGCGGGGGGCATGGAGACCCAGTACTTC.

The chain couples TRBV5-1 to TRBJ1-6; D is undetermined. This CDR3 region has 15 residues. The germline V and J ends were trimmed by 3 bases and 7 bases, with 14 bases remaining between them. The germline V gene has CDR1 SGHRS and CDR2 YFSETQ. The CDR3 DNA is TGCGCCAGCAGCTGGGAGGACGGAGGCAATTCACCCCTCCACTTT. It yields the protein CASSWEDGGNSPLHF.

The chain uses TRBV13 and TRBJ2-7, with a possible D match to TRBD2 (6 bases). V dropped 1 base and J dropped 6 bases, with 13 bases sitting between them. The CDR3 sequence is 14 residues long. Germline V lookup: CDR1 PRHDT, CDR2 FYEKMQ (reference sequence). Here the CDR3 reads CASSLESGESEQYF. The CDR3 nucleotides are TGTGCCAGCAGCTTAGAATCGGGAGAGTCCGAGCAGTACTTC.

The table lists this clone with a count of one. The chain combines TRBV7-6 with TRBJ2-5; 8 bases fit TRBD2. The CDR3 totals 15 residues. Germline lookup yields CDR1 SGHVS and CDR2 FNYEAQ. The V segment lost 4 bases and the J segment 5 bases; nucleotides outside the gene matches: 9. CDR3 DNA: TGTGCCAGCAGCTCCGGGACTAGGGACGGGGAGACCCAGTACTTC. Amino acids: CASSSGTRDGETQYF.

The sample holds a few counts of this clone. The chain employs TRBV4-1 and TRBJ1-5; D not certain. Per germline, CDR1 MGHRA and CDR2 YSYEKL. The CDR3 length is 15 residues. With 0 bases removed from V and 0 bases from J, the gap between germline ends came to 6 bases. CDR3 DNA sequence: TGCGCCAGCAGCCAAGACAGTTATAGCAATCAGCCCCAGCATTTT. It specifies CASSQDSYSNQPQHF.

The V gene is TRBV19, the J gene TRBJ1-2; the match to TRBD1 covers 7 bases. The germline V gene encodes CDR1 LNHDA and CDR2 SQIVND (reference sequence). The trim removed 5 bases at V and 4 bases at J, leaving 10 bases unmatched. The CDR3 runs 15 residues. In nucleotides, the CDR3 is TGTGCCAGTAGTGTGAGGGTCCGGGACAGCTATGGCTACACCTTC. As protein: CASSVRVRDSYGYTF.

This chain links TRBV7-9 with TRBJ2-7, with TRBD2 identical over 7 bases. Germline V gives CDR1 SEHNR, CDR2 FQNEAQ (reference sequence). The CDR3 loop spans 14 amino acids. V gave up 1 base and J gave up 2 bases; unmatched junction bases: 2. CDR3: CASSLGLAPYEQYF. CDR3 DNA sequence: TGTGCCAGCAGCTTAGGACTAGCTCCCTACGAGCAGTACTTC.

The rearrangement joins TRBV6-1 to TRBJ1-2; D remains ambiguous. V was cut by 4 bases and J by 4 bases, with 13 bases left in between. Looked up from germline, CDR1 is MNHNS and CDR2 is SASEGT. The CDR3 consists of 14 residues. CDR3 DNA: TGTGCCAGCAGTGGATACAGAGACGCCTATGGCTACACCTTC. This sequence encodes CASSGYRDAYGYTF.

The V call is TRBV7-8, the J call TRBJ1-4; perhaps TRBD1 as D (5 bases). Deletions cut 10 bases from V and 0 bases from J, with 15 bases between. Germline values: CDR1 SGHVS, CDR2 FQNEAQ. This CDR3 comprises 15 residues. The CDR3 DNA reads as TGTGCCACACGGACGGGGGATGCAACTAATGAAAAACTGTTTTTT. Encoded protein: CATRTGDATNEKLFF. The whole variable domain, filled in from reference TRBV7-8 and TRBJ1-4, reads GAGVSQSPRYKVAKRGQDVALRCDPISGHVSLFWYQQALGQGPEFLTYFQNEAQLDKSGLPSDRFFAERPEGSVSTLKIQRTQQEDSAVYLCATRTGDATNEKLFFGSGTQLSVL.

The chain uses TRBV4-1 and TRBJ2-1; D unclear. Germline-derived CDR1 and CDR2 are MGHRA and YSYEKL. The CDR3 runs 13 residues. V was shortened by 0 bases and J by 6 bases, with 6 bases between the two germline ends. This CDR3 reads CASSQELPNEQFF. DNA for the CDR3: TGCGCCAGCAGCCAAGAACTGCCCAATGAGCAGTTCTTC.

J is TRBJ2-1 and V is TRBV4-1; 8 bases agree with TRBD1. The CDR3 is 16 residues long. V dropped 1 base and J dropped 1; count of bases not matched to a gene: 3. Germline CDR1 is MGHRA and CDR2 is YSYEKL. CDR3 loop: CASSQAHRGSYNEQFF. As DNA, the CDR3 is TGCGCCAGCAGCCAAGCCCACAGGGGGTCCTACAATGAGCAGTTCTTC.

The CDR3 DNA reads TGTGCCAGCAGCTACGGGGACAGTTTCAACTATGGCTACACCTTC. This sequence encodes CASSYGDSFNYGYTF. This sequence joins TRBV7-8 and TRBJ1-2; TRBD1 agrees at 7 bases. CDR1 is SGHVS and CDR2 is FQNEAQ in the germline V gene. V shed 4 bases, J shed 2 bases, and the junction held 7 bases outside the gene matches. CDR3 length equals 15 residues.

This clone occurred a few times. The chain carries TRBV6-5 and TRBJ1-5; no clear D. This CDR3 comprises 14 residues. Trimming stripped 6 bases from V and 7 bases from J, with 16 bases between. Looked up from germline, CDR1 is MNHEY and CDR2 is SVGAGI. The CDR3 nucleotides are TGTGCCAGCAGCCCTAACCAGGTTTGGCAGCCCCAGCATTTT. Its translation: CASSPNQVWQPQHF.

This clone was seen more than once but under ten times. The chain carries TRBV4-1 and TRBJ1-5; 7 nucleotides line up with TRBD1. The CDR3 consists of 15 residues. Germline values: CDR1 MGHRA, CDR2 YSYEKL. V lost 3 bases and J lost 3; bases outside the gene matches: 5. DNA of the CDR3: TGCGCCAGCAGCCAGACTACAGGGGTCAATCAGCCCCAGCATTTT. Amino acids: CASSQTTGVNQPQHF.

This clone was found a few times. As DNA, the CDR3 is TGTGCCAGCAGAAGGACAGGGGGCACGTTAATGAACACTGAAGCTTTCTTT. Its translation: CASRRTGGTLMNTEAFF. The rearrangement links TRBV2 to TRBJ1-1; 11 bases match TRBD1. Germline CDR1 SNHLY, CDR2 FYNNEI. This CDR3 has 17 residues. The V segment lost 6 bases and the J segment 0 bases; nucleotides outside the gene matches: 9.

The J gene is TRBJ2-7, the V gene TRBV9; D might be TRBD1 (6 bases). Trimming removed 3 bases at V and 2 bases at J, with 12 bases between. Germline-derived CDR1 and CDR2 are SGDLS and YYNGEE. The CDR3 is made up of 14 amino acids. The CDR3 protein is CASSETGLAYEQYF. CDR3 nucleotide sequence: TGTGCCAGCAGCGAAACAGGGTTAGCCTACGAGCAGTACTTC.

The chain employs TRBV13 and TRBJ2-5; 11 bases match TRBD1. Germline lookup yields CDR1 PRHDT and CDR2 FYEKMQ (reference sequence). The CDR3 totals 12 residues. V was pared by 8 bases and J by 4 bases, with 0 bases of the junction left unmatched. CDR3 amino acids: CASGTGGETQYF. The CDR3 DNA sequence: TGTGCCAGCGGGACAGGGGGAGAGACCCAGTACTTC.

The chain carries TRBV29-1 and TRBJ1-1, with D unclear. Germline V CDR1 and CDR2: SQVTM, ANQGSEA. The CDR3 has 12 residues. V lost 4 bases to trimming and J lost 1 base, with 7 bases between them. CDR3 DNA: TGCAGCGTTGTAATCAGGAACACTGAAGCTTTCTTT. It yields the protein CSVVIRNTEAFF.

The chain links TRBV4-1 to TRBJ1-5, with TRBD1 as a possible D gene (6 bases). Germline V gene sequence: CDR1 MGHRA, CDR2 YSYEKL. V shed 5 bases and J shed 3 bases, with 8 bases lying between them. The CDR3 totals 13 residues. CDR3 nucleotides: TGCGCCAGCAGCTGGGACATCAATCAGCCCCAGCATTTT. Protein product: CASSWDINQPQHF.

The V and J genes are TRBV9 and TRBJ1-1, with D unclear. Per germline, CDR1 SGDLS and CDR2 YYNGEE. The CDR3 has 13 amino acids. Trimming pared 2 bases from V and 1 base from J, leaving 6 bases between. CDR3 nucleotides: TGTGCCAGCAGCGTTAACAGGAACACTGAAGCTTTCTTT. It yields the protein CASSVNRNTEAFF.

This clone was seen just once. V usage is TRBV6-5 and J usage is TRBJ2-7, with 10 bases that match TRBD1. Germline V gene lookup returns CDR1 MNHEY and CDR2 SVGAGI. The trim removed 4 bases at V and 3 bases at J, leaving 3 bases unmatched. The CDR3 is 14 residues long. Written as DNA, the CDR3 is TGTGCCAGCAGTTCGACAGGGGGCCTCTACGAGCAGTACTTC. Protein product: CASSSTGGLYEQYF.

CDR3 region: CASRPDSGYEQYF. In DNA form, the CDR3 reads TGTGCCAGCAGGCCGGACAGTGGGTACGAGCAGTACTTC. The chain has TRBV5-4 and TRBJ2-5, with D maybe TRBD1 (6 bases). The J call is doubtful: the DNA matches TRBJ2-7 better. The CDR3 length is 13 residues. Germline CDR1 SGHNT, CDR2 YYREEE (reference sequence).